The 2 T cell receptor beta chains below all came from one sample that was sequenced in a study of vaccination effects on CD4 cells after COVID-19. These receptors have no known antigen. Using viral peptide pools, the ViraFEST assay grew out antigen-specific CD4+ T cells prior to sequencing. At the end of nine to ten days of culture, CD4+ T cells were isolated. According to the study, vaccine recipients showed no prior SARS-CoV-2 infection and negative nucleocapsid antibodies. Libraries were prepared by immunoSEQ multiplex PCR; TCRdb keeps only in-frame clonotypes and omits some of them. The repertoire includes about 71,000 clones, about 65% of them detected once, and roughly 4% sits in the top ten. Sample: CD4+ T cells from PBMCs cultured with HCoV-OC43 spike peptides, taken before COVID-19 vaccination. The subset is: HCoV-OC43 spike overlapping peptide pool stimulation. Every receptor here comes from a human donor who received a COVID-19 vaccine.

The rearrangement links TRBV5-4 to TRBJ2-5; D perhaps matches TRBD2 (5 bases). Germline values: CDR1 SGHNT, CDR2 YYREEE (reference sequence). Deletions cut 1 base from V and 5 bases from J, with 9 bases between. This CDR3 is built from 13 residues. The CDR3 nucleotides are TGTGCCAGCAGCTTGTACGCGGGTGAGACCCAGTACTTC. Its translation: CASSLYAGETQYF.

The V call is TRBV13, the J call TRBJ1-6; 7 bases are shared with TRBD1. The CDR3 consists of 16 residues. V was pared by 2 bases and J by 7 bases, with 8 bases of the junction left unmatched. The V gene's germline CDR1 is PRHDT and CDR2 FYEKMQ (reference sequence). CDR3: CASSLRAGGRNSPLHF. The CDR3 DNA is TGTGCCAGCAGCTTACGGGCAGGGGGAAGGAATTCACCCCTCCACTTT.